Shown below are 16 T cell receptor beta chains from a single sample sequenced in a study of a mutant IDH1 vaccine in newly diagnosed glioma. Antigens of these TCRs are unknown. TCRdb's table, derived via immunoSEQ multiplex PCR, lists solely in-frame clones and lacks some. The top ten hold 1.9% of the sample, which has 55,000 to 70,000 clones, over 75% seen once. Specified time point: week 11, during vaccination. Topical imiquimod accompanied each vaccine dose, which consisted of 300 ug of mutant IDH1 20-mer peptide. This material consisted of PBMCs, taken from a glioma patient whose treatment included an IDH1 peptide vaccine. Receptors were obtained from a middle-aged man with glioma.

The chain carries TRBV2 and TRBJ2-6, with 7 bases identical to TRBD2. The germline CDR1 and CDR2 sequences are SNHLY and FYNNEI. Losses at the gene ends were 1 base for V and 0 bases for J; bases not matched to a gene: 6. The CDR3 is made up of 18 amino acids. The CDR3 DNA sequence: TGTGCCAGCAGTGAAGGGAAGGGGAGGGCCTCTGGGGCCAACGTCCTGACTTTC. Its translation: CASSEGKGRASGANVLTF.

This rearrangement joins TRBV19 to TRBJ2-4; 7 bases line up with TRBD1. V lost 2 bases, J lost 7 bases, and 2 bases stayed unmatched. Germline CDR1 LNHDA, CDR2 SQIVND (reference sequence). The CDR3 runs 13 residues. The CDR3 DNA is TGTGCCAGTAGTATACCACAGGGGAACATTCAGTACTTC. Protein product: CASSIPQGNIQYF.

The J gene is TRBJ2-2, the V gene TRBV11-3; no reliable D call. Per the germline V gene, CDR1 is SGHNT and CDR2 is YENEEA. Trimming pared 1 base from V and 10 bases from J, leaving 10 bases between. This CDR3 region has 13 residues. The chain's CDR3 is CASSLVPSVELFF. The CDR3 nucleotides read TGTGCCAGCAGCTTAGTCCCCAGCGTGGAGCTGTTTTTT. The full variable domain, completed using reference TRBV11-3 and TRBJ2-2, is EAGVVQSPRYKIIEKKQPVAFWCNPISGHNTLYWYLQNLGQGPELLIRYENEEAVDDSQLPKDRFSAERLKGVDSTLKIQPAELGDSAVYLCASSLVPSVELFFGEGSRLTVL.

This clone has only a few counts. The chain combines TRBV28 with TRBJ2-7; 9 nucleotides match TRBD1. CDR1 and CDR2 (germline): MDHEN, SYDVKM. The CDR3 consists of 14 residues. The V gene end was trimmed by 5 bases and the J gene end by 5 bases; junction bases not matched to a gene: 7. This chain's CDR3 is CASSHGQGIDEQYV. DNA of the CDR3: TGTGCCAGCAGTCATGGACAGGGGATAGACGAGCAGTACGTC.

The chain recombines TRBV27 with TRBJ2-7; TRBD2 aligns across 8 bases. The CDR3 extends over 12 amino acids. V lost 1 base to trimming and J lost 11 bases; unmatched junction nucleotides: 4. Germline lookup yields CDR1 MNHEY and CDR2 SMNVEV (reference sequence). CDR3 residues: CASSLYGTSEYF. Here the CDR3 DNA reads TGTGCCAGCAGTTTATACGGGACTAGTGAGTACTTC.

In this sample, this clone turned up once. DNA for the CDR3: TGTGCCAGCAGCCATTCAGGGGGTAGCTATGGCTACACCTTC. This encodes CASSHSGGSYGYTF. The chain couples TRBV5-4 to TRBJ1-2; 7 nucleotides agree with TRBD1. The CDR3 runs 14 residues. With 4 bases clipped from V and 4 bases from J, the junction kept 7 bases outside the gene matches. CDR1 is SGHNT, CDR2 YYREEE, per germline (reference sequence).

The chain combines TRBV2 with TRBJ2-5; 8 nucleotides agree with TRBD1. This CDR3 has 15 amino acids. With 5 bases clipped from V and 3 bases from J, the junction kept 8 bases outside the gene matches. Per germline, CDR1 SNHLY and CDR2 FYNNEI. The CDR3: CASSNEQGGEETQYF. CDR3 DNA sequence: TGTGCCAGCAGTAATGAACAGGGGGGAGAAGAGACCCAGTACTTC.

The rearrangement uses TRBV6-1 and TRBJ1-1, with D unclear. The CDR3 is made up of 14 amino acids. The germline V and J ends were trimmed by 2 bases and 3 bases, with 10 bases remaining between them. CDR1 and CDR2 from the germline V gene are MNHNS and SASEGT. The CDR3: CASSETAGDTEAFF. DNA for the CDR3: TGTGCCAGCAGTGAAACGGCCGGGGACACTGAAGCTTTCTTT.

This sequence joins TRBV5-5 and TRBJ1-4; D is unclear. The CDR3 spans 15 residues. The V gene lost 0 bases and the J gene lost 5 bases, with 11 bases spanning the gap. Germline CDR1 reads SGHKS; CDR2 reads YYEKEE (reference sequence). CDR3 nucleotide sequence: TGTGCCAGCAGCTTGGATCGCAGCTCGAATGAAAAACTGTTTTTT. This sequence encodes CASSLDRSSNEKLFF. The whole variable domain, filled in from reference TRBV5-5 and TRBJ1-4, reads DAGVTQSPTHLIKTRGQQVTLRCSPISGHKSVSWYQQVLGQGPQFIFQYYEKEERGRGNFPDRFSARQFPNYSSELNVNALLLGDSALYLCASSLDRSSNEKLFFGSGTQLSVL.

This chain joins TRBV10-3 and TRBJ1-2; tentative D call: TRBD1 (6 bases). The CDR3 spans 16 residues. Trimming cost V 0 bases and J 0 bases, with 11 bases left between them. Germline V gene lookup returns CDR1 ENHRY and CDR2 SYGVKD. Here the CDR3 reads CAISESGGPANYGYTF. The DNA for the CDR3 is TGTGCCATCAGTGAGTCGGGGGGGCCAGCTAACTATGGCTACACCTTC.

The chain couples TRBV25-1 to TRBJ1-4; D is unclear. Germline CDR1 MGHDK, CDR2 SYGVNS. V was shortened by 1 base and J by 0 bases, with 9 bases between the two germline ends. CDR3 length: 16 amino acids. DNA for the CDR3: TGTGCCAGCAGTGAATGGACGTCCGCAACTAATGAAAAACTGTTTTTT. Protein sequence: CASSEWTSATNEKLFF.

The V gene is TRBV29-1, the J gene TRBJ2-1, with D hard to call. CDR1 is SQVTM and CDR2 is ANQGSEA in the germline V gene. V was trimmed by 8 bases and J by 5 bases, leaving 13 bases between them. The CDR3 has 12 residues. The CDR3 nucleotides read TGCAGCTGTACCCCAACTCACAATGAGCAGTTCTTC. Residues: CSCTPTHNEQFF.

This chain joins TRBV10-3 and TRBJ1-3, with a tentative D call TRBD1 (6 bases). The CDR3 consists of 15 residues. CDR1 and CDR2 (germline): ENHRY, SYGVKD. Trimming removed 2 bases at V and 0 bases at J, with 8 bases between. DNA of the CDR3: TGTGCCATCAGTGAGGGACAGTCCTCTGGAAACACCATATATTTT. This sequence encodes CAISEGQSSGNTIYF.

The genes are TRBV28 and TRBJ2-4; D call uncertain. Germline CDR1 is MDHEN and CDR2 is SYDVKM. Trimming took off 3 bases at V and 9 bases at J, with 21 bases between the two ends. The CDR3 is 16 residues long. CDR3 bases: TGTGCCAGCAGTTTTCAGGTAAATTCCAGGATGGCCATTCAGTACTTC. This encodes CASSFQVNSRMAIQYF.

The chain carries TRBV11-2 and TRBJ1-6, with D unresolved. Germline CDR1 reads SGHAT; CDR2 reads FQNNGV. V lost 1 base and J 10 bases, leaving 8 bases between the germline ends. The CDR3 totals 13 residues. CDR3: CASSLGGRSPLHF. Written as DNA, the CDR3 is TGTGCCAGCAGCTTAGGTGGGAGATCACCCCTCCACTTT.

As DNA, the CDR3 is TGTGCCATCAGTCCCCCCACCACAGATACGCAGTATTTT. Encoded protein: CAISPPTTDTQYF. J is TRBJ2-3 and V is TRBV10-3, with unresolved D. The CDR3 runs 13 residues. V shed 5 bases and J shed 2 bases, with 8 bases lying between them. Germline CDR1 is ENHRY and CDR2 is SYGVKD.